The 29 T cell receptor beta chains below all came from one sample that was sequenced in a study of tumor T cells in aggressive B-cell lymphoma. The table came from immunoSEQ multiplex PCR; TCRdb's copy has only in-frame clones and leaves some out. The top ten hold about a sixth of the sample, which has about 3,100 clones, approximately 82% seen once. What was sequenced was tumor tissue. Source of these receptors: an adult with diffuse large B cell lymphoma.

V usage is TRBV4-2 and J usage is TRBJ2-1; 9 nucleotides match TRBD2. J gave up 8 bases and V 1 base, and 9 bases lay outside the gene matches. This CDR3 comprises 16 residues. The germline gives CDR1 LGHNA, CDR2 YNFKEQ. The CDR3 region has the DNA TGTGCCAGCAGCCAAGCCTCGCAAGCGGGGGGTTATGAGCAGTTCTTC. It encodes CASSQASQAGGYEQFF.

This rearrangement joins TRBV19 to TRBJ1-1; maybe TRBD1 (6 bases). The V gene's germline CDR1 is LNHDA and CDR2 SQIVND (reference sequence). Trimming shortened V by 9 bases and J by 11 bases, and 22 bases separated the two germline ends. CDR3 size: 13 residues. The CDR3 protein is CASHLGQFTGAFF. Here the CDR3 DNA reads TGTGCCAGCCATCTCGGACAGTTTACCGGGGCTTTCTTT.

V gene TRBV7-9 combines with J gene TRBJ2-7; 10 nucleotides align to TRBD2. Germline loops: CDR1 SEHNR, CDR2 FQNEAQ (reference sequence). V was pared by 5 bases and J by 2 bases, with 3 bases of the junction left unmatched. This CDR3 is 14 amino acids long. CDR3 residues: CASSVGLAAYEQYF. CDR3 sequence (DNA): TGTGCCAGCAGCGTCGGACTAGCGGCCTACGAGCAGTACTTC.

This CDR3 is CATSTVQGAHEQYF. DNA of the CDR3: TGTGCCACCAGCACCGTACAGGGGGCCCACGAGCAGTACTTC. This chain uses TRBV15 with TRBJ2-7; the match to TRBD1 covers 9 bases. The germline V gene encodes CDR1 LNHNV and CDR2 YYDKDF (reference sequence). CDR3 length equals 14 residues. V shed 4 bases, J shed 5 bases, and the junction held 6 bases outside the gene matches.

The chain uses TRBV27 and TRBJ2-1; D is possibly TRBD2 (5 bases). The germline V and J ends were trimmed by 5 bases and 8 bases, with 16 bases remaining between them. The CDR3 contains 14 residues. Germline CDR1 MNHEY, CDR2 SMNVEV (reference sequence). CDR3 sequence reads: CASSTGMRQHEQFF. Written as DNA, the CDR3 is TGTGCCAGCAGTACGGGGATGAGGCAGCATGAGCAGTTCTTC.

The table lists this clone with a few counts. Other nucleotide sequences in the sample specify the same CDR3. The chain combines TRBV4-1 with TRBJ1-1; weak D call: TRBD1 (6 bases). The CDR3 contains 16 residues. Germline assignment: CDR1 MGHRA and CDR2 YSYEKL. V lost 1 base to trimming and J lost 1 base, with 13 bases between them. In DNA form, the CDR3 reads TGCGCCAGCAGCCAAGTTGGGGGCATCCAGAACACTGAAGCTTTCTTT. Protein product: CASSQVGGIQNTEAFF.

The gene calls are TRBV10-3 and TRBJ1-5; TRBD1 aligns across 8 bases. The trim removed 3 bases at V and 5 bases at J, leaving 3 bases unmatched. This CDR3 is 14 amino acids long. CDR1 is ENHRY, CDR2 SYGVKD, per germline. The CDR3 region is CAISDSGGDQPQHF. The CDR3 DNA sequence: TGTGCCATCAGTGACTCAGGGGGCGATCAGCCCCAGCATTTT.

This clone was observed a handful of times. V is TRBV5-6 and J is TRBJ2-5; D is undetermined. The germline V gene encodes CDR1 SGHDT and CDR2 YYEEEE. The CDR3 is 13 amino acids. V lost 2 bases and J lost 4, with 9 bases in between. The CDR3 nucleotides are TGTGCCAGCAGCTTCACTCCCGGAGAGACCCAGTACTTC. Amino acid sequence: CASSFTPGETQYF. The whole variable domain, remainder taken from reference TRBV5-6 and TRBJ2-5, is DAGVTQSPTHLIKTRGQQVTLRCSPKSGHDTVSWYQQALGQGPQFIFQYYEEEERQRGNFPDRFSGHQFPNYSSELNVNALLLGDSALYLCASSFTPGETQYFGPGTRLLVL.

The V call is TRBV4-3, the J call TRBJ1-2; tentative D call: TRBD1 (5 bases). The V gene's germline CDR1 is LGHNA and CDR2 YSLEER. The CDR3 is 12 amino acids. Trimming shortened V by 0 bases and J by 12 bases, and 11 bases separated the two germline ends. CDR3 sequence reads: CASSQDAGPHTF. CDR3 nucleotides: TGCGCCAGCAGCCAAGATGCGGGGCCCCACACCTTC.

The chain carries TRBV27 and TRBJ2-7, with TRBD2 matching 8 bases. The J call is doubtful: the DNA matches TRBJ2-5 better. The germline V gene encodes CDR1 MNHEY and CDR2 SMNVEV (reference sequence). This CDR3 contains 14 residues. Here the CDR3 reads CASSLRGGYETQYF. CDR3 in DNA: TGTGCCAGCAGCTTACGGGGGGGCTATGAGACCCAGTACTTC.

This clone appeared a few times. J is TRBJ2-5 and V is TRBV14; the D gene is possibly TRBD2 (6 bases). CDR1 is SGHDN and CDR2 is FVKESK in the germline V gene. Trimming pared 4 bases from V and 1 base from J, leaving 16 bases between. CDR3 length equals 16 residues. The CDR3 DNA is TGTGCCAGCAGCCCCGAATCGCGGGGCGTCCAAGAGACCCAGTACTTC. Protein product: CASSPESRGVQETQYF.

The J gene is TRBJ1-2, the V gene TRBV15; D remains unclear. The CDR3 has 17 residues. CDR1 is LNHNV and CDR2 is YYDKDF in the germline V gene (reference sequence). The V gene lost 0 bases and the J gene lost 0 bases, with 14 bases spanning the gap. In nucleotides, the CDR3 is TGTGCCACCAGCAGAGATTATAACTCGGCGGCTAACTATGGCTACACCTTC. Its translation: CATSRDYNSAANYGYTF.

V is TRBV4-1 and J is TRBJ2-2, with 10 bases aligning to TRBD1. With 1 base clipped from V and 1 base from J, the junction kept 6 bases outside the gene matches. This CDR3 contains 18 residues. In germline, CDR1 is MGHRA, CDR2 YSYEKL. The CDR3 DNA follows: TGCGCCAGCAGCCAAGGGGGGACAGGGGTAGGGAACACCGGGGAGCTGTTTTTT. Encoded protein: CASSQGGTGVGNTGELFF.

The chain combines TRBV4-2 with TRBJ1-1; 7 bases are a match to TRBD1. V lost 7 bases and J lost 5; bases outside the gene matches: 10. There are 14 residues in the CDR3. Germline V gene sequence: CDR1 LGHNA, CDR2 YNFKEQ. Written as DNA, the CDR3 is TGTGCCAGCAACCCTGTGCAGGGGGTTACTGAAGCTTTCTTT. Protein: CASNPVQGVTEAFF.

The chain has TRBV11-2 and TRBJ1-4; D is ambiguous. Germline CDR1 reads SGHAT; CDR2 reads FQNNGV. V was trimmed by 2 bases and J by 0 bases, leaving 10 bases between them. The CDR3 is 16 amino acids. The CDR3 loop is CASSLSFGATNEKLFF. The CDR3 DNA is TGTGCCAGCAGCTTAAGTTTTGGAGCAACTAATGAAAAACTGTTTTTT.

V and J are TRBV30 and TRBJ1-3; no reliable D call. Germline CDR1 reads GTSNPN; CDR2 reads SVGIG (reference sequence). Trimming shortened V by 0 bases and J by 11 bases, and 8 bases separated the two germline ends. The CDR3 consists of 11 residues. The CDR3 region has the DNA TGTGCCTGGAGTGTACTCGCGTCCATATATTTT. This encodes CAWSVLASIYF.

CDR3 nucleotides: TGTGCCAGCAGTAGGGACAGGGACGAGCAGTTCTTC. Its protein is CASSRDRDEQFF. The chain carries TRBV5-6 and TRBJ2-1; the match to TRBD1 covers 9 bases. Germline V gene data show CDR1 as SGHDT and CDR2 as YYEEEE. This CDR3 region has 12 residues. Losses at the gene ends were 5 bases for V and 10 bases for J; bases not matched to a gene: 4. The full variable domain, completed using reference TRBV5-6 and TRBJ2-1, is DAGVTQSPTHLIKTRGQQVTLRCSPKSGHDTVSWYQQALGQGPQFIFQYYEEEERQRGNFPDRFSGHQFPNYSSELNVNALLLGDSALYLCASSRDRDEQFFGPGTRLTVL.

This clone showed up just once. This sequence joins TRBV15 and TRBJ1-4; no firm D call. V shed 4 bases and J shed 5 bases, with 14 bases lying between them. The CDR3 is 15 amino acids. Germline V CDR1 and CDR2: LNHNV, YYDKDF (reference sequence). The CDR3 coding sequence is TGTGCCACCAGCATCTATGGCGGGGAGAATGAAAAACTGTTTTTT. Protein sequence: CATSIYGGENEKLFF.

The V and J genes are TRBV6-5 and TRBJ2-7; D uncertain. In germline, CDR1 is MNHEY, CDR2 SVGAGI. The CDR3 contains 13 residues. Trimming left V 0 bases short and J 3 bases short, with 6 bases between. CDR3 nucleotides: TGTGCCAGCAGTTACTCTAGCAGCTACGAGCAGTACTTC. Amino acid sequence: CASSYSSSYEQYF.

The chain uses TRBV10-3 and TRBJ2-7, with 7 bases matching TRBD1. The CDR3 spans 14 residues. CDR1 is ENHRY and CDR2 is SYGVKD in the germline V gene. With 5 bases clipped from V and 6 bases from J, the junction kept 10 bases outside the gene matches. Here the CDR3 DNA reads TGTGCCATCAGTTGGGAGAACAGGGGTGGCGAGCAGTACTTC. This gives the protein CAISWENRGGEQYF.

The chain recombines TRBV5-1 with TRBJ2-3; D remains ambiguous. Germline V gives CDR1 SGHRS, CDR2 YFSETQ. With 2 bases removed from V and 1 base from J, the gap between germline ends came to 11 bases. CDR3 length: 15 amino acids. The CDR3 sequence is CASSFEDVGTDTQYF. CDR3 coding DNA: TGCGCCAGCAGCTTTGAGGATGTAGGCACAGATACGCAGTATTTT.

The rearrangement links TRBV25-1 to TRBJ2-5; 9 nucleotides line up with TRBD1. The V and J ends lost 3 bases and 6 bases, in that order; junction bases with no gene match: 8. This CDR3 spans 15 amino acids. Per the germline V gene, CDR1 is MGHDK and CDR2 is SYGVNS. The CDR3 DNA follows: TGTGCCAGCAGTGACATAGGGACAGGGTATCAGACCCAGTACTTC. It translates to CASSDIGTGYQTQYF. Together with reference TRBV25-1 and TRBJ2-5, the CDR3 gives the full variable domain: EADIYQTPRYLVIGTGKKITLECSQTMGHDKMYWYQQDPGMELHLIHYSYGVNSTEKGDLSSESTVSRIRTEHFPLTLESARPSHTSQYLCASSDIGTGYQTQYFGPGTRLLVL.

The V call is TRBV30, the J call TRBJ2-7; 7 positions match TRBD1. In germline, CDR1 is GTSNPN, CDR2 SVGIG (reference sequence). The length of the CDR3 is 13 residues. The DNA for the CDR3 is TGTGCCTGGAGTGTACATGAGGGACAGACCTTCCAGGTC. Its protein product is CAWSVHEGQTFQV.

CDR3 coding DNA: TGTGCCAGCAGCCTCGGAGGAGCCGATACGCAGTATTTT. This codes for CASSLGGADTQYF. The V call is TRBV7-6, the J call TRBJ2-3; weak D call: TRBD2 (5 bases). The CDR3 extends over 13 amino acids. CDR1 and CDR2 from the germline V gene are SGHVS and FNYEAQ. V was clipped by 5 bases and J by 6 bases, with 12 bases between them.

On this clone itself: One end of the junction varies from germline; a read error may be responsible. This rearrangement joins TRBV6-5 to TRBJ1-1, with TRBD1 as a possible D gene (6 bases). The CDR3 runs 15 residues. The germline gives CDR1 MNHEY, CDR2 SVGAGI. The chain's CDR3 is CASSYFGGQGTETFF. The DNA for the CDR3 is TGTGCCAGCAGTTACTTCGGGGGGCAGGGCACTGAAACTTTCTTT.

This clone was recorded once. The chain uses TRBV5-6 and TRBJ1-3, with TRBD1 as a possible D gene (5 bases). The CDR3 extends over 14 amino acids. Deletions cut 8 bases from V and 4 bases from J, with 16 bases between. Germline values: CDR1 SGHDT, CDR2 YYEEEE. The CDR3 DNA follows: TGTGCCAGGCCCGGGGGTGAGAGGGGAAACACCATATATTTT. It encodes CARPGGERGNTIYF. Variable domain in full (rest from reference TRBV5-6 and TRBJ1-3): DAGVTQSPTHLIKTRGQQVTLRCSPKSGHDTVSWYQQALGQGPQFIFQYYEEEERQRGNFPDRFSGHQFPNYSSELNVNALLLGDSALYLCARPGGERGNTIYFGEGSWLTVV.

The J gene is TRBJ2-3, the V gene TRBV5-1, with a possible D match to TRBD1 (5 bases). V was clipped by 4 bases and J by 5 bases, with 17 bases between them. Germline CDR1 reads SGHRS; CDR2 reads YFSETQ. This CDR3 is built from 15 residues. CDR3 residues: CASSPVGVNGDTQYF. Written as DNA, the CDR3 is TGCGCCAGCAGCCCCGTAGGGGTGAATGGAGATACGCAGTATTTT.

By frequency in the sample, this clone is large. The V gene is TRBV5-4, the J gene TRBJ1-3, with 7 bases fitting TRBD1. The V and J ends lost 4 bases and 5 bases, in that order; junction bases with no gene match: 9. The CDR3 extends over 15 amino acids. CDR1 SGHNT and CDR2 YYREEE come from the germline V gene (reference sequence). The CDR3, as DNA: TGTGCCAGCAGCCCATCGACAGGGTCCCGAAACACCATATATTTT. The encoded protein is CASSPSTGSRNTIYF.

V gene TRBV9 combines with J gene TRBJ2-7, with TRBD2 matching 10 bases. The germline gives CDR1 SGDLS, CDR2 YYNGEE. J was trimmed by 1 base and V by 4 bases; bases with no gene match: 5. The CDR3 covers 15 residues. The CDR3 coding sequence is TGTGCCAGCAGCTTCAGCGGGGGGGGGTCCTACGAGCAGTACTTC. Residues: CASSFSGGGSYEQYF. Together with reference TRBV9 and TRBJ2-7, the CDR3 gives the full variable domain: DSGVTQTPKHLITATGQRVTLRCSPRSGDLSVYWYQQSLDQGLQFLIQYYNGEERAKGNILERFSAQQFPDLHSELNLSSLELGDSALYFCASSFSGGGSYEQYFGPGTRLTVT.